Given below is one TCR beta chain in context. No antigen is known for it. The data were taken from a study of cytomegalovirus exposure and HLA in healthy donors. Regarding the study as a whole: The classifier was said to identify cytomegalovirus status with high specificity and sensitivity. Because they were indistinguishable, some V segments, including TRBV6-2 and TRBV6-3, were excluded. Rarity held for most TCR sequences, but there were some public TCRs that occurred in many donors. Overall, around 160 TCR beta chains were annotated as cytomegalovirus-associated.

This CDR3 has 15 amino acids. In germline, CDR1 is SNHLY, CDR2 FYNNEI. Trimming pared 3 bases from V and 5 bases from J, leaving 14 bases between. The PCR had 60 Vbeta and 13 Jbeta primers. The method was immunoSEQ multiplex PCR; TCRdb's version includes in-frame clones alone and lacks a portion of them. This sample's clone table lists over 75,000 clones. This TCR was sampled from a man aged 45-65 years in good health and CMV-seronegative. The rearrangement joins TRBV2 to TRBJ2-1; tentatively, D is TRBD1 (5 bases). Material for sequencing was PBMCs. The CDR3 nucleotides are TGTGCCAGCAGTGAGGACACCCGATGGGACAATGAGCAGTTCTTC. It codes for CASSEDTRWDNEQFF. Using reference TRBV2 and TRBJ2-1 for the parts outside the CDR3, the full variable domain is EPEVTQTPSHQVTQMGQEVILRCVPISNHLYFYWYRQILGQKVEFLVSFYNNEISEKSEIFDDQFSVERPDGSNFTLKIRSTKLEDSAMYFCASSEDTRWDNEQFFGPGTRLTVL.